This T cell receptor (beta chain) was obtained from a study of T cell responses to AZD1222 COVID-19 vaccine. General study findings and limits: Among spike-specific TCRs, nearly half reportedly target unmutated variant regions.

Some clones are missing from TCRdb's copy, which holds only in-frame ones; the method was immunoSEQ multiplex PCR. The sample comprises around 35,000 clones, roughly 90% of which are singletons, and approximately 6.6% rests with the top ten. This clone was observed a single time. The target antigen is unknown. V shed 4 bases and J shed 0 bases, with 16 bases lying between them. The CDR3 contains 17 residues. Looked up from germline, CDR1 is MNHNS and CDR2 is SASEGT. This chain connects TRBV6-1 to TRBJ1-5; D remains ambiguous. The sequencing here drew on peripheral blood, taken on day 0 of AZD1222 vaccination. This clonotype was obtained from an adult in good health. The CDR3 here is CASSVTLTLDSNQPQHF. In DNA, the CDR3 is TGTGCCAGCAGTGTCACCTTGACACTGGATAGCAATCAGCCCCAGCATTTT.